These T cell receptor beta chains were read from a single sample in a study of blood T cell repertoires in COVID-19. Only in-frame clones appear in the TCRdb table, and some are missing; sequencing was by immunoSEQ multiplex PCR. The data hold some 300,000 clones, with roughly 89% observed a single time. Sequenced input: PBMCs or T cells enriched from blood (not recorded which). All receptors derive from a woman between 45 and 65 years old who had been exposed to COVID-19. Both conserved end residues are part of each CDR3. The order of the fields is J gene, clone size, D gene, V gene, CDR3 protein, CDR3 DNA. The D gene is left open where the match is weak. Part of the rows lack a size; the others show once, few, many or a class for expanded clones.

j_call: TRBJ1-1; clone_size: .; d_call: TRBD1; v_call: TRBV7-9; cdr3_aa: CASSFAGGRNTEAFF; cdr3_nt: TGTGCCAGCAGCTTCGCAGGGGGGCGGAACACTGAAGCTTTCTTT
j_call: TRBJ2-5; clone_size: .; d_call: TRBD2; v_call: TRBV5-1; cdr3_aa: CASRLTSGQETQYF; cdr3_nt: TGCGCCAGCAGATTGACTAGCGGGCAAGAGACCCAGTACTTC
j_call: TRBJ2-7; clone_size: .; d_call: .; v_call: TRBV28; cdr3_aa: CASSFLSSYEQYF; cdr3_nt: TGTGCCAGCAGTTTCCTCAGCTCCTACGAGCAGTACTTC
j_call: TRBJ1-2; clone_size: .; d_call: .; v_call: TRBV28; cdr3_aa: CASSLGGQTLYGYTF; cdr3_nt: TGTGCCAGCAGCCTAGGAGGACAGACCCTCTATGGCTACACCTTC
j_call: TRBJ2-1; clone_size: .; d_call: .; v_call: TRBV9; cdr3_aa: CASSLEGVVLFF; cdr3_nt: TGTGCCAGCAGCCTCGAGGGGGTTGTGTTGTTCTTC
j_call: TRBJ1-2; clone_size: .; d_call: .; v_call: TRBV19; cdr3_aa: CASSIALSYGYTF; cdr3_nt: TGTGCCAGTAGTATCGCCCTAAGCTATGGCTACACCTTC
j_call: TRBJ1-2; clone_size: few; d_call: .; v_call: TRBV6-1; cdr3_aa: CASSEELNYGYTF; cdr3_nt: TGTGCCAGCAGTGAAGAGCTTAACTATGGCTACACCTTC
j_call: TRBJ2-1; clone_size: .; d_call: .; v_call: TRBV4-1; cdr3_aa: CASSQVAEEQFF; cdr3_nt: TGCGCCAGCAGCCAAGTAGCGGAGGAGCAGTTCTTC
j_call: TRBJ1-2; clone_size: .; d_call: TRBD1; v_call: TRBV7-2; cdr3_aa: CASSTGGTGSTF; cdr3_nt: TGTGCCAGCAGCACGGGAGGGACAGGGTCGACCTTC
j_call: TRBJ2-1; clone_size: .; d_call: .; v_call: TRBV29-1; cdr3_aa: CSVEPRGNEQFF; cdr3_nt: TGCAGCGTTGAACCCCGGGGCAATGAGCAGTTCTTC
j_call: TRBJ1-1; clone_size: .; d_call: .; v_call: TRBV10-2; cdr3_aa: CASSEKDTGGTEAFF; cdr3_nt: TGCGCCAGCAGTGAGAAGGACACTGGGGGGACTGAAGCTTTCTTT
j_call: TRBJ1-5; clone_size: .; d_call: TRBD1; v_call: TRBV3-1/TRBV3-2; cdr3_aa: CASSQGTGVQPQHF; cdr3_nt: TGTGCCAGCAGCCAAGGGACAGGGGTTCAGCCCCAGCATTTT
j_call: TRBJ1-3; clone_size: .; d_call: TRBD1; v_call: TRBV5-4; cdr3_aa: CASSRDSSSGNTIYF; cdr3_nt: TGTGCCAGCAGCCGGGACAGTTCCTCTGGAAACACCATATATTTT
j_call: TRBJ2-7; clone_size: .; d_call: TRBD1; v_call: TRBV5-8; cdr3_aa: CASSLAGTGAYEQYF; cdr3_nt: TGTGCCAGCAGCTTGGCCGGGACAGGCGCCTACGAGCAGTACTTC
j_call: TRBJ1-2; clone_size: .; d_call: .; v_call: TRBV5-1; cdr3_aa: CASSDQGLGYGYTF; cdr3_nt: TGCGCCAGCAGCGATCAGGGGCTCGGCTATGGCTACACCTTC
j_call: TRBJ1-6; clone_size: .; d_call: .; v_call: TRBV21-1; cdr3_aa: CASSNIGGISYNSPLHF; cdr3_nt: TGTGCCAGCAGCAATATTGGGGGGATCTCCTATAATTCACCCCTCCACTTT
j_call: TRBJ1-5; clone_size: .; d_call: TRBD1; v_call: TRBV3-1/TRBV3-2; cdr3_aa: CASSRTGFNQPQHF; cdr3_nt: TGTGCCAGCAGCCGGACAGGGTTCAATCAGCCCCAGCATTTT
j_call: TRBJ2-2; clone_size: .; d_call: .; v_call: TRBV10-3; cdr3_aa: CAVESRRSDTGELFF; cdr3_nt: TGTGCCGTCGAGAGTAGGAGAAGTGACACCGGGGAGCTGTTTTTT
j_call: TRBJ2-7; clone_size: few; d_call: .; v_call: TRBV10-3; cdr3_aa: CATTGSYEQYF; cdr3_nt: TGTGCCACCACGGGCTCCTACGAGCAGTACTTC
j_call: TRBJ2-7; clone_size: .; d_call: TRBD1; v_call: TRBV5-4; cdr3_aa: CASSPLAPGQGVNEQYF; cdr3_nt: TGTGCCAGCAGCCCACTTGCCCCGGGACAGGGGGTCAACGAGCAGTACTTC
j_call: TRBJ1-5; clone_size: .; d_call: TRBD1; v_call: TRBV30; cdr3_aa: CAWSRDRGPGSNQPQHF; cdr3_nt: TGTGCCTGGAGTAGGGACAGGGGGCCGGGGAGCAATCAGCCCCAGCATTTT
j_call: TRBJ1-2; clone_size: once; d_call: .; v_call: TRBV28; cdr3_aa: CAIGRGSGYTF; cdr3_nt: TGTGCCATAGGCAGGGGATCTGGCTACACCTTC
j_call: TRBJ1-1; clone_size: once; d_call: .; v_call: TRBV5-4; cdr3_aa: CASSLSDTEAFF; cdr3_nt: TGTGCCAGCAGCTTATCGGACACTGAAGCTTTCTTT
j_call: TRBJ2-7; clone_size: .; d_call: .; v_call: TRBV11-2; cdr3_aa: CASSPSWWSEQYF; cdr3_nt: TGTGCCAGCAGCCCCTCTTGGTGGAGCGAGCAGTACTTC
j_call: TRBJ2-7; clone_size: .; d_call: .; v_call: TRBV4-1; cdr3_aa: CASSHIVGGLYEQYF; cdr3_nt: TGCGCCAGCAGTCATATTGTAGGGGGTCTCTACGAGCAGTACTTC
j_call: TRBJ2-6; clone_size: .; d_call: TRBD1; v_call: TRBV23-1; cdr3_aa: CASSQQTPNGQGQGANVLTF; cdr3_nt: TGCGCCAGCAGTCAACAGACACCGAACGGACAGGGGCAAGGGGCCAACGTCCTGACTTTC
j_call: TRBJ1-5; clone_size: .; d_call: .; v_call: TRBV2; cdr3_aa: CASMAGATQPQHF; cdr3_nt: TGTGCCAGCATGGCCGGAGCTACTCAGCCCCAGCATTTT
j_call: TRBJ1-5; clone_size: .; d_call: .; v_call: TRBV2; cdr3_aa: CASSRGIFETQHF; cdr3_nt: TGTGCCAGCAGTCGAGGCATCTTCGAAACCCAGCATTTT
j_call: TRBJ1-6; clone_size: .; d_call: .; v_call: TRBV30; cdr3_aa: CAWRTKGVSPLHF; cdr3_nt: TGTGCCTGGAGGACGAAGGGGGTTTCACCCCTCCACTTT
j_call: TRBJ1-1; clone_size: .; d_call: .; v_call: TRBV9; cdr3_aa: CASSVTGAEAFF; cdr3_nt: TGTGCCAGCAGCGTTACGGGGGCTGAAGCTTTCTTT
j_call: TRBJ1-1; clone_size: .; d_call: .; v_call: TRBV19; cdr3_aa: CASNRMWNTEAFF; cdr3_nt: TGTGCCAGTAACAGAATGTGGAACACTGAAGCTTTCTTT
j_call: TRBJ1-1; clone_size: .; d_call: .; v_call: TRBV5-1; cdr3_aa: CASSFLQLNTEAFF; cdr3_nt: TGCGCCAGCAGCTTCTTACAGTTGAACACTGAAGCTTTCTTT
j_call: TRBJ2-5; clone_size: .; d_call: TRBD1; v_call: TRBV30; cdr3_aa: CAWSVSRTGSRETQYF; cdr3_nt: TGTGCCTGGAGTGTATCCAGGACAGGGTCCCGTGAGACCCAGTACTTC
j_call: TRBJ1-5; clone_size: .; d_call: TRBD1; v_call: TRBV18; cdr3_aa: CASSPGTGISQPQHF; cdr3_nt: TGTGCCAGCTCACCCGGGACAGGTATTAGTCAGCCCCAGCATTTT
j_call: TRBJ2-5; clone_size: .; d_call: .; v_call: TRBV1; cdr3_aa: CTSSRSSRLAGDTYQETQYF; cdr3_nt: TGCACCAGCAGCCGCTCATCCAGGCTAGCGGGGGATACCTACCAAGAGACCCAGTACTTC
j_call: TRBJ1-6; clone_size: .; d_call: .; v_call: TRBV4-1; cdr3_aa: CASSQPQRGPVDSPLHF; cdr3_nt: TGCGCCAGCAGCCAACCTCAGCGGGGACCGGTGGATTCACCCCTCCACTTT
j_call: TRBJ2-7; clone_size: .; d_call: .; v_call: TRBV6-2/TRBV6-3; cdr3_aa: CASSYVGRGYEQYF; cdr3_nt: TGTGCCAGCAGTTACGTCGGCAGGGGCTACGAGCAGTACTTC
j_call: TRBJ1-2; clone_size: once; d_call: TRBD1; v_call: TRBV2; cdr3_aa: CASSDGQGNYGYTF; cdr3_nt: TGTGCCAGCAGTGACGGACAGGGGAACTATGGCTACACCTTC
j_call: TRBJ2-1; clone_size: .; d_call: TRBD1; v_call: TRBV27; cdr3_aa: CASSLTGAYNEQFF; cdr3_nt: TGTGCCAGCAGCCTGACAGGGGCCTACAATGAGCAGTTCTTC
j_call: TRBJ2-7; clone_size: .; d_call: TRBD1; v_call: TRBV28; cdr3_aa: CASSFNTGVLVHEQYF; cdr3_nt: TGTGCCAGCAGTTTCAATACAGGGGTTCTAGTCCACGAGCAGTACTTC